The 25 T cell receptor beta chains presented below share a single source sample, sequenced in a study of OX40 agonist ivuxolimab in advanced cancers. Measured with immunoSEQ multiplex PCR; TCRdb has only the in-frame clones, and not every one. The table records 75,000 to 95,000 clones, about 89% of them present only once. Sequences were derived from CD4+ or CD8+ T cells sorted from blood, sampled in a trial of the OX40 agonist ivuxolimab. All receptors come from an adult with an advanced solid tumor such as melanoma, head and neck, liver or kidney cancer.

The CDR3, as DNA: TGTGCCAGCAGTTACTGGGCAGGGAATGGCTACACCTTC. This translates into CASSYWAGNGYTF. The gene calls are TRBV6-6 and TRBJ1-2, with a possible D match to TRBD1 (5 bases). The CDR3 totals 13 residues. Trimming pared 1 base from V and 6 bases from J, leaving 9 bases between. Germline values: CDR1 MNHNY, CDR2 SVGAGI (reference sequence).

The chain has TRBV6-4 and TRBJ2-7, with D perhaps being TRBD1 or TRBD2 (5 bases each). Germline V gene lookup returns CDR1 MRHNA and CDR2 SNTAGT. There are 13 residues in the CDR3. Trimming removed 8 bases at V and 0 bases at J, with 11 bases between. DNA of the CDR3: TGTGCCAGCGGAACCGGGGCCTCCTACGAGCAGTACTTC. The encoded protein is CASGTGASYEQYF.

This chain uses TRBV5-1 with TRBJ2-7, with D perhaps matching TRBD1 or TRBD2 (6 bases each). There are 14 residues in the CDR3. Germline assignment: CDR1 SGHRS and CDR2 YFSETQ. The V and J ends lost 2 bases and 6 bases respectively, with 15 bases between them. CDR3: CASSFNRDSLEQYF. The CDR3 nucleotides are TGCGCCAGCAGCTTCAACAGGGACTCTCTCGAGCAGTACTTC.

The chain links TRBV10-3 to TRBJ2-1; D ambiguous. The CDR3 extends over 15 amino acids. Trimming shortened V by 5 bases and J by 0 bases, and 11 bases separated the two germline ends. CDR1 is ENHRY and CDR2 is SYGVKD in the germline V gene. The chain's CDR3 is CAISFDHSSYNEQFF. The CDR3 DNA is TGTGCCATCAGTTTCGACCATAGCTCCTACAATGAGCAGTTCTTC.

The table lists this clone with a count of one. CDR3 in DNA: TGTGCCAGCAGCCCCGGACAGGGATCTAACTATGGCTACACCTTC. Amino acids: CASSPGQGSNYGYTF. This sequence joins TRBV9 and TRBJ1-2; 8 bases are shared with TRBD1. After removal of 4 bases from V and 0 bases from J, the junction contained 5 bases not matched to a gene. Per germline, CDR1 SGDLS and CDR2 YYNGEE. The CDR3 sequence is 15 residues long.

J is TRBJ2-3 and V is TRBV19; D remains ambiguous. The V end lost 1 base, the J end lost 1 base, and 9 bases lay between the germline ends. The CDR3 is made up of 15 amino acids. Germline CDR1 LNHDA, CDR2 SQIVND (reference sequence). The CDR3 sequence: CASSIGQPRTDTQYF. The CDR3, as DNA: TGTGCCAGTAGTATAGGCCAGCCCCGCACAGATACGCAGTATTTT. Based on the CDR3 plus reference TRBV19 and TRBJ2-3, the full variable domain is DGGITQSPKYLFRKEGQNVTLSCEQNLNHDAMYWYRQDPGQGLRLIYYSQIVNDFQKGDIAEGYSVSREKKESFPLTVTSAQKNPTAFYLCASSIGQPRTDTQYFGPGTRLTVL.

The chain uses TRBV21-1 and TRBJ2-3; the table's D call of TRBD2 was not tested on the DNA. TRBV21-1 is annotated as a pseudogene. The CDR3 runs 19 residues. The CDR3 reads CASSPIPPGLAVYTDTQYF. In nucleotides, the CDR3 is TGTGCCAGCAGCCCCATACCGCCGGGACTAGCGGTTTACACAGATACGCAGTATTTT.

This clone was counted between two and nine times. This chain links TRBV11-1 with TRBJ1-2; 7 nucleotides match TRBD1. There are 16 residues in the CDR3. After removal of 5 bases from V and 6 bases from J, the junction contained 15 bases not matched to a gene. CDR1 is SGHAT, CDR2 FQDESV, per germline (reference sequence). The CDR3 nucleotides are TGTGCCAGCAGCCGTGAGGGGATTGACAGGGCGAATGGCTACACCTTC. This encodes CASSREGIDRANGYTF.

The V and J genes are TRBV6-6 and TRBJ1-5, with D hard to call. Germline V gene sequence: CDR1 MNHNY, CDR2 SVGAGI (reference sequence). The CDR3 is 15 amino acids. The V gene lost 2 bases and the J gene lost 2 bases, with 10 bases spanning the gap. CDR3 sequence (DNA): TGTGCCAGCAGTTACCAGAGCCTTGGCAATCAGCCCCAGCATTTT. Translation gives CASSYQSLGNQPQHF.

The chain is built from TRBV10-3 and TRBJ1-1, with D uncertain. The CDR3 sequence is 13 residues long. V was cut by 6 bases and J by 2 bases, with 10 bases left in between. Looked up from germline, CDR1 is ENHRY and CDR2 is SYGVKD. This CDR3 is CAISQLPNTEAFF. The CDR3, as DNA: TGTGCCATCAGCCAACTGCCTAACACTGAAGCTTTCTTT.

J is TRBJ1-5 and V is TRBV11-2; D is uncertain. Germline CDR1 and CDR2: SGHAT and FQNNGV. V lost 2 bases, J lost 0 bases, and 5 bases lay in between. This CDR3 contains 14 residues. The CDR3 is CASSLSLSNQPQHF. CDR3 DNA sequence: TGTGCCAGCAGCTTAAGTCTTAGCAATCAGCCCCAGCATTTT.

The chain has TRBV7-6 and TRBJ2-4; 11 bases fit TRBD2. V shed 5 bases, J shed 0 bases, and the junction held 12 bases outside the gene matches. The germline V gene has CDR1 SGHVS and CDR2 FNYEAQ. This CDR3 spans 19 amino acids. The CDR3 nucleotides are TGTGCCAGCAGCCCGACTAGCGGGGTTTCGATCCTAGCCAAAAACATTCAGTACTTC. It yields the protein CASSPTSGVSILAKNIQYF.

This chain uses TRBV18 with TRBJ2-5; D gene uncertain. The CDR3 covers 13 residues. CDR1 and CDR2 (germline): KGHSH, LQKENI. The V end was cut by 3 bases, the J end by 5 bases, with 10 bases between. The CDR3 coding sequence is TGTGCCAGCTCACCTGGGGTCCGGGAGACCCAGTACTTC. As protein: CASSPGVRETQYF.

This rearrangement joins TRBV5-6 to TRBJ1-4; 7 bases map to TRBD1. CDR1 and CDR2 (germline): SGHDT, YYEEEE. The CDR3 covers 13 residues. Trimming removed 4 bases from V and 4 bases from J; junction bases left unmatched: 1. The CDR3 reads CASSRQGNEKLFF. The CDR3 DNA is TGTGCCAGCAGCCGACAGGGTAATGAAAAACTGTTTTTT. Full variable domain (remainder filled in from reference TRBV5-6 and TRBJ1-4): DAGVTQSPTHLIKTRGQQVTLRCSPKSGHDTVSWYQQALGQGPQFIFQYYEEEERQRGNFPDRFSGHQFPNYSSELNVNALLLGDSALYLCASSRQGNEKLFFGSGTQLSVL.

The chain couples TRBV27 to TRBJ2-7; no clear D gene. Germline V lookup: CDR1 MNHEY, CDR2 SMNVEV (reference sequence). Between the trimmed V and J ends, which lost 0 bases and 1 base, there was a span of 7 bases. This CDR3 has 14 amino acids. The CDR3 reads CASSLSYSSYEQYF. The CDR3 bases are TGTGCCAGCAGTTTATCCTACAGTTCCTACGAGCAGTACTTC.

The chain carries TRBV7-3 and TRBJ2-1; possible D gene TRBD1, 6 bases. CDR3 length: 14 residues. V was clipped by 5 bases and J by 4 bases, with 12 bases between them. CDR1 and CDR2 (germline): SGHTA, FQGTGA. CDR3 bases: TGTGCCAGCAGCCCCCAGGGGCAGTACAATGAGCAGTTCTTC. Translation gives CASSPQGQYNEQFF.

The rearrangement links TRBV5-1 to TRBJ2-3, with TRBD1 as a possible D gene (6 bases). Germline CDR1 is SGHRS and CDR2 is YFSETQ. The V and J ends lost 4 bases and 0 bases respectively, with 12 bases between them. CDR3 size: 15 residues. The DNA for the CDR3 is TGCGCCAGCAGCATTGGACAGACGAGCACAGATACGCAGTATTTT. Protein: CASSIGQTSTDTQYF. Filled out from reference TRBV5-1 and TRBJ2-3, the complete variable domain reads KAGVTQTPRYLIKTRGQQVTLSCSPISGHRSVSWYQQTPGQGLQFLFEYFSETQRNKGNFPGRFSGRQFSNSRSEMNVSTLELGDSALYLCASSIGQTSTDTQYFGPGTRLTVL.

CDR3 DNA sequence: TGCGCCAGCAGTGAACAGGGGGACTATGGCTACACCTTC. Protein: CASSEQGDYGYTF. This rearrangement joins TRBV10-1 to TRBJ1-2, with 8 positions matching TRBD1. V trimming: 3 bases; J trimming: 3 bases; junction bases outside the gene matches: 0. This CDR3 region has 13 residues. CDR1 and CDR2 (germline): WNHNN, SYGVQD (reference sequence).

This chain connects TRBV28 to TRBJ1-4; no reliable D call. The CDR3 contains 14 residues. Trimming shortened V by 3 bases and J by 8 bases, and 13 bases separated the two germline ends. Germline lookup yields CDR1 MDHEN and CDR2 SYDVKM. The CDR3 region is CASSLGGRLEKLFF. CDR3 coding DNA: TGTGCCAGCAGTTTGGGAGGGAGACTCGAAAAACTGTTTTTT.

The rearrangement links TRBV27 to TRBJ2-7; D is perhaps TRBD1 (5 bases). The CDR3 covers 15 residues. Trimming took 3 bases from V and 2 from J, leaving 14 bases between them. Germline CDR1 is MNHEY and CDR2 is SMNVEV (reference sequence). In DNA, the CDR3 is TGTGCCAGCAGTTTTGATGGCCAGGGCGCCTACGAGCAGTACTTC. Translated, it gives CASSFDGQGAYEQYF.

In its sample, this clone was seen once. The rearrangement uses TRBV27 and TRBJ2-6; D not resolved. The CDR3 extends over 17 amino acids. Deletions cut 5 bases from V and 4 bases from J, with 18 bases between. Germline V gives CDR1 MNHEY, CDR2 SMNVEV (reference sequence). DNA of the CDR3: TGTGCCAGCAGTCCTCGACTGGGCGTGCAGGGGGCCAACGTCCTGACTTTC. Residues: CASSPRLGVQGANVLTF.

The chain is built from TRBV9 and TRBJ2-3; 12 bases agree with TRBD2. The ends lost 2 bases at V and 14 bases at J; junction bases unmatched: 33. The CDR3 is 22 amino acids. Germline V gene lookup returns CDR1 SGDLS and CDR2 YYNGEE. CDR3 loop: CASSVSVLDPDRGPSGRAQPYF. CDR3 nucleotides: TGTGCCAGCAGCGTTTCGGTTTTGGATCCGGACAGGGGCCCTAGCGGGAGGGCCCAGCCGTATTTT. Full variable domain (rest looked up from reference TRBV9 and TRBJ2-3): DSGVTQTPKHLITATGQRVTLRCSPRSGDLSVYWYQQSLDQGLQFLIQYYNGEERAKGNILERFSAQQFPDLHSELNLSSLELGDSALYFCASSVSVLDPDRGPSGRAQPYFGPGTRLTVL.

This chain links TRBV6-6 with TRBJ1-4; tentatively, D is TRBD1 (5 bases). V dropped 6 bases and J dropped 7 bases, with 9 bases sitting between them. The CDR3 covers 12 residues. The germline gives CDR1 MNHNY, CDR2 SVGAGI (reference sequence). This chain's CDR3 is CASSPGREKLFF. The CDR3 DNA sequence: TGTGCCAGCAGCCCGGGGCGTGAAAAACTGTTTTTT.

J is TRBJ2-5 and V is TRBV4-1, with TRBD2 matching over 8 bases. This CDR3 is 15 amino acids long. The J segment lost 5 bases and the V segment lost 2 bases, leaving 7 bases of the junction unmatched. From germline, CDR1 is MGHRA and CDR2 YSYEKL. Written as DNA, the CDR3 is TGCGCCAGCAGCCAACTCGGGGGGGGCCCGGAGACCCAGTACTTC. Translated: CASSQLGGGPETQYF.

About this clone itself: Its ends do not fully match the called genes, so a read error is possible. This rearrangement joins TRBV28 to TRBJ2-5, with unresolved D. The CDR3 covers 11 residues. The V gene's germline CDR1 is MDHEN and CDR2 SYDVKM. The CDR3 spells CAGSFGETQYF. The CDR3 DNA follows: TGTGCCGGCAGTTTTGGGGAGACCCAGTACTTC.